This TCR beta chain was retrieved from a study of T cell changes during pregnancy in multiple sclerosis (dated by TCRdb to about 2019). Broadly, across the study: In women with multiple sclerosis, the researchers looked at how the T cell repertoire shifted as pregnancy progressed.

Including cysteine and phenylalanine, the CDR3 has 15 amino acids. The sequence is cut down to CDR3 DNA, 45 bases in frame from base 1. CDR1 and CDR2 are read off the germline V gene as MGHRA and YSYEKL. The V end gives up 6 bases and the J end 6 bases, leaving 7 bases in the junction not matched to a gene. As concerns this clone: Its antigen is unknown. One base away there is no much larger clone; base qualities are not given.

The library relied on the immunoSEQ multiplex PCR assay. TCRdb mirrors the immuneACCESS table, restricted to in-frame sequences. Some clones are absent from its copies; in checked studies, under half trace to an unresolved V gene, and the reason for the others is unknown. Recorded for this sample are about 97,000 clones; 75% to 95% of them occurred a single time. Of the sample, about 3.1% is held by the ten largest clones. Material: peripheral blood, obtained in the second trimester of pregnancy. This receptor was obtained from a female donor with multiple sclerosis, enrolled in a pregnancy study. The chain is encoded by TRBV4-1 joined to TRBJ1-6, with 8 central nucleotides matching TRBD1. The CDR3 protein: CASRMSGGGNSPLHF. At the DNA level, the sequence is TGCGCCAGCAGGATGTCAGGGGGCGGTAATTCACCCCTCCACTTT.